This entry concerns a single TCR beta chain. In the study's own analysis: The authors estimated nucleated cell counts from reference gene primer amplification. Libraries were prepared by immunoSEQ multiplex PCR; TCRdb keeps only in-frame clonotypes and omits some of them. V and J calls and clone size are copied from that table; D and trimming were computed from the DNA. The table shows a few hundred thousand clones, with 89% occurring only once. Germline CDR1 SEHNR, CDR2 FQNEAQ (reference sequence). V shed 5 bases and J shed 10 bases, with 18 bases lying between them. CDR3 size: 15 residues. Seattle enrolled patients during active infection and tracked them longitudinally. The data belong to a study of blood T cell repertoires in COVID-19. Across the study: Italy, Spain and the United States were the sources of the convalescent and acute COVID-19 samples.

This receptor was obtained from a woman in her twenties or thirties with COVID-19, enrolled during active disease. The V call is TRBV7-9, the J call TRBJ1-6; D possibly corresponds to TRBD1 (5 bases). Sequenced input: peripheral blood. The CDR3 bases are TGTGCCAGCAGCCGCGGTCAGGGCGGTTTCTCACCCCTCCACTTT. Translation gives CASSRGQGGFSPLHF.